These 4 T cell receptor beta chains were all obtained from the same sample, sequenced in a study of T cell changes during pregnancy in multiple sclerosis. TCRdb's copy holds only in-frame clones and misses some; the assay was immunoSEQ multiplex PCR. This table has about 64,000 clones, approximately 92% appearing once. Here the sequenced sample was peripheral blood, taken in the second trimester of pregnancy. The origin of the receptors is a female donor with multiple sclerosis, enrolled in a pregnancy study.

V gene TRBV5-4 combines with J gene TRBJ2-7, with TRBD2 matching 7 bases. The CDR3 length is 12 residues. Losses at the gene ends were 4 bases for V and 5 bases for J; bases not matched to a gene: 3. The germline V gene has CDR1 SGHNT and CDR2 YYREEE (reference sequence). The CDR3 region has the DNA TGTGCCAGCAGCCCTGGGAGGGACGAGCAGTACTTC. Protein sequence: CASSPGRDEQYF.

This chain uses TRBV9 with TRBJ2-7, with 7 positions matching TRBD1. The V segment lost 4 bases and the J segment 2 bases; nucleotides outside the gene matches: 6. Germline values: CDR1 SGDLS, CDR2 YYNGEE. The CDR3 sequence is 14 residues long. CDR3 protein: CASSIWDSTYEQYF. The CDR3 DNA sequence: TGTGCCAGCAGCATCTGGGACAGCACCTACGAGCAGTACTTC.

V and J are TRBV10-3 and TRBJ1-6; 10 bases are shared with TRBD1. CDR1 and CDR2 from the germline V gene are ENHRY and SYGVKD. J gave up 6 bases and V 9 bases, and 5 bases lay outside the gene matches. CDR3 length equals 14 residues. The chain's CDR3 is CAIGRDRGNSPLHF. The DNA of the CDR3 is TGTGCCATAGGAAGGGACAGGGGTAATTCACCCCTCCACTTT.

The chain carries TRBV19 and TRBJ2-5; the match to TRBD2 covers 13 bases. CDR1 LNHDA and CDR2 SQIVND come from the germline V gene (reference sequence). This CDR3 comprises 14 residues. V trimming: 9 bases; J trimming: 6 bases; junction bases outside the gene matches: 7. CDR3 region: CASSGTSGEKTQYF. The CDR3 region has the DNA TGTGCCAGCTCCGGGACTAGCGGGGAGAAGACCCAGTACTTC.